This is a list of T cell receptor beta chains from one sample in a study of T cell repertoires in ileal Crohn's disease. Only in-frame clones appear in the TCRdb table, and some are missing; sequencing was by immunoSEQ multiplex PCR. Here the sample spans 13,000 or so clones, roughly 78% being singletons. Specimen: ileal tissue. These receptor sequences come from an adult with Crohn's disease. Both conserved end residues are part of each CDR3. Fields, in order: D gene, V gene, clone size, J gene, CDR3 DNA, CDR3 protein. D genes are given only for firm matches. Part of the rows lack a size; the others show once, few, many or a class for expanded clones.

-	TRBV4-2	once	TRBJ1-2	TGTGCCAGCAGCCAGCCGACAGGCAATAACTATGGCTACACCTTC	CASSQPTGNNYGYTF
TRBD1	TRBV2	-	TRBJ2-7	TGTGCCAGCAGTGAAGCGCTACAAACAGGGGTTTTGTACTTC	CASSEALQTGVLYF
-	TRBV5-5	once	TRBJ2-3	TGTGCCAGCAGCACGGGACTTTCCACAGATACGCAGTATTTT	CASSTGLSTDTQYF
TRBD1	TRBV6-5	-	TRBJ1-5	TGTGCCAGTAGCGCTGCCGGGACAGCAAATCAGCCCCAGCATTTT	CASSAAGTANQPQHF
TRBD2	TRBV4-2	-	TRBJ2-5	TGTGCCAGCAGCCAAGAAGGCGGGGGGGCCCAAGAGACCCAGTACTTC	CASSQEGGGAQETQYF
TRBD1	TRBV6-1	-	TRBJ2-5	TGTGCCAGCGGCCTGGGACAGGACCAAGAGACCCAGTACTTC	CASGLGQDQETQYF
-	TRBV12-5	-	TRBJ2-7	TGTGCTAGTGGTCCCCCCCAGGGGAACTCCTACGAGCAGTACTTC	CASGPPQGNSYEQYF
-	TRBV6-5	-	TRBJ2-7	TGTGCCAGCAGTTACACGGACAGTTGCGAGCAGTACTTC	CASSYTDSCEQYF
-	TRBV9	-	TRBJ2-3	TGTGCCAGCAGCGGTTTGGTAGCGGCCCGCACAGATACGCAGTATTTT	CASSGLVAARTDTQYF
TRBD1	TRBV7-6	-	TRBJ1-3	TGTGCCAGCAGCCAAAACCCCGGGACAGTCACTGGAAACACCATATATTTT	CASSQNPGTVTGNTIYF
TRBD2	TRBV11-3	few	TRBJ2-7	TGTGCCAGCAGCTTAGGGGGGGGCGAGCAGTACTTC	CASSLGGGEQYF
TRBD1	TRBV27	-	TRBJ2-4	TGTGCCAGCAGCTCGGGACAGGGGGGTATTCAGTACTTC	CASSSGQGGIQYF
TRBD2	TRBV2	-	TRBJ2-3	TGTGCCAGCAGTGAATTCATACTAGCGGATTTCACAGATACGCAGTATTTT	CASSEFILADFTDTQYF
-	TRBV11-2	-	TRBJ1-5	TGTGCCAGCAGCTTATATGGGGGGAAACAGCCCCAGCATTTT	CASSLYGGKQPQHF